This T cell receptor beta chain was retrieved from a study of blood T cell repertoires in COVID-19. Trimming cost V 6 bases and J 1 base; bases outside gene matches: 4. The germline V gene has CDR1 MDHEN and CDR2 SYDVKM. The CDR3 covers 14 residues. Using immunoSEQ multiplex PCR, the repertoire was profiled, and TCRdb retains in-frame clones only, with some absent. The sample shows under 250,000 clones, over 80% of them seen only once. This clone appeared once. The TCR comes from a woman aged 55-69 years with active or convalescent COVID-19. Sequencing input: peripheral blood. The rearrangement uses TRBV28 and TRBJ2-3; TRBD1 aligns across 7 bases. The DNA for the CDR3 is TGTGCCAGCAGACGAACAGGGGGCACAGATACGCAGTATTTT. Translation gives CASRRTGGTDTQYF.